This T cell receptor (beta chain) was profiled in a study of blood T cell repertoires in COVID-19. Cohort assignment relied on participant-reported clinical history. The V end was cut by 0 bases, the J end by 7 bases, with 14 bases between. CDR1 is SGDLS, CDR2 YYNGEE, per germline. CDR3 size: 15 residues. The table came from immunoSEQ multiplex PCR; TCRdb's copy has only in-frame clones and leaves some out. The sample yields some 410,000 clones, 70% to 90% seen once. Material: PBMCs or T cells enriched from blood (not recorded which). The sequence came from a woman aged 25 to 39 with acute COVID-19. The chain couples TRBV9 to TRBJ2-1, with a possible D match to TRBD2 (7 bases). CDR3 in amino acids: CASSVDRGAGNEQFF. CDR3 nucleotides: TGTGCCAGCAGCGTAGATCGGGGGGCCGGGAATGAGCAGTTCTTC. Filled out from reference TRBV9 and TRBJ2-1, the complete variable domain reads DSGVTQTPKHLITATGQRVTLRCSPRSGDLSVYWYQQSLDQGLQFLIQYYNGEERAKGNILERFSAQQFPDLHSELNLSSLELGDSALYFCASSVDRGAGNEQFFGPGTRLTVL.